The sample holds a few counts of the clone carrying this T cell receptor (beta chain). The antigen remains unidentified. This sample was taken from a study of T cell responses to AZD1222 COVID-19 vaccine. Overall study context: Analysis merged second doses at about 4 or about 12 weeks. Findings and limits, study-wide: Among spike-specific TCRs, nearly half reportedly target unmutated variant regions.

This table comes from immunoSEQ multiplex PCR, and its TCRdb copy is limited to in-frame clones, with some not included. This table holds tens of thousands of clones, 70% to 90% found once. Per germline, CDR1 LNHDA and CDR2 SQIVND (reference sequence). This CDR3 region has 17 residues. Trimming took 3 bases from V and 3 from J; bases not matched to a gene: 9. Material: peripheral blood, obtained on day 0 of AZD1222 vaccination. This receptor was obtained from an adult in good health. This chain links TRBV19 with TRBJ1-2, with 11 bases that match TRBD1. CDR3 region: CASSMSPRTGGHYGYTF. In DNA, the CDR3 is TGTGCCAGTAGTATGAGCCCCCGGACAGGGGGCCACTATGGCTACACCTTC.